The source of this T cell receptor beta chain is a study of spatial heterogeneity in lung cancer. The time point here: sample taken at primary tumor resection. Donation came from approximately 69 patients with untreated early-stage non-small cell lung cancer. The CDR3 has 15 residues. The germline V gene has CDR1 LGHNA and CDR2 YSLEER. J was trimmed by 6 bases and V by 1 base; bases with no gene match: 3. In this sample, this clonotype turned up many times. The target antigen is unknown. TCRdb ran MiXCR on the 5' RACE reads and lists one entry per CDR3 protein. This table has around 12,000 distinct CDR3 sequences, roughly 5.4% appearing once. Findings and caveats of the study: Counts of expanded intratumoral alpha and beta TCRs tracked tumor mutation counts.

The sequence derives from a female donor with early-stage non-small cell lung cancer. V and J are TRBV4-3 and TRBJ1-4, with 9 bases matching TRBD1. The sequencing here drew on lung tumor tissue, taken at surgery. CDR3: CASSQGDRAYEKLFF. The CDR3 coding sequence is TGCGCCAGCAGCCAAGGGGACAGGGCTTATGAAAAACTGTTTTTT.